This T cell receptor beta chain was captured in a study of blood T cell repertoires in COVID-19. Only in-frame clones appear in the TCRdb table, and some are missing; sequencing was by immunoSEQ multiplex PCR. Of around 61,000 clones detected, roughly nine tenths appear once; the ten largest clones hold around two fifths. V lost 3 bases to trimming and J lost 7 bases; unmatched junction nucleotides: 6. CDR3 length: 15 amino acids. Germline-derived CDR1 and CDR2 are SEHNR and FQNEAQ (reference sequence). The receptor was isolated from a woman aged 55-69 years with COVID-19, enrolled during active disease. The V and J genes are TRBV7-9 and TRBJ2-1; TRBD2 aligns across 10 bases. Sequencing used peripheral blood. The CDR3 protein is CASSLASGSINEQFF. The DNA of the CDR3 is TGTGCCAGCAGCTTGGCTAGCGGGAGTATAAATGAGCAGTTCTTC.